This T cell receptor (beta chain) was recorded in a study of cytomegalovirus exposure and HLA in healthy donors. In the PCR, 60 Vbeta and 13 Jbeta primers were used. Libraries were prepared by immunoSEQ multiplex PCR; TCRdb keeps only in-frame clonotypes and omits some of them. The sample consists of over 150,000 clones, over 60% of them appearing once. Looked up from germline, CDR1 is SGHTA and CDR2 is FQGNSA. The V and J ends lost 5 bases and 7 bases, in that order; junction bases with no gene match: 9. This CDR3 contains 17 residues. This clone was counted once. The specimen was PBMCs. This sequence was found in a man aged 25-40 years in good health and CMV-seropositive. The chain couples TRBV7-2 to TRBJ2-2, with TRBD2 identical over 14 bases. The CDR3 spells CASSPGTSGRWGGELFF. The DNA for the CDR3 is TGTGCCAGCAGCCCGGGGACTAGCGGGAGATGGGGCGGGGAGCTGTTTTTT.